This T cell receptor (beta chain) came from a study of tumor-infiltrating lymphocytes in primary liver carcinoma. Researchers generated TCR beta cDNA from about 530 ng of total RNA, relying on a constant-region primer. The TCR beta library was amplified through three nested multiplex PCR rounds in a modified ARM-PCR procedure. PCR rounds one and two used TRBV1-TRBV30 forward primers with a C-beta reverse primer for 10 cycles each. Via MiXCR, TCRdb re-called the multiplex PCR reads, giving one row per CDR3 protein. Among more than 30,000 distinct CDR3 sequences listed, roughly 80% were seen once. This clonotype is categorized as medium-sized. The CDR3 has 15 amino acids. Germline CDR1 and CDR2: SQVTM and ANQGSEA. The V gene end was trimmed by 6 bases and the J gene end by 3 bases; junction bases not matched to a gene: 10. Taking about 18-31 mg of unsorted bulk tissue, the authors co-extracted RNA and DNA.

The sequencing sample was made of tumor-adjacent normal liver tissue. This chain uses TRBV29-1 with TRBJ1-1; 10 bases are shared with TRBD1. This TCR was recovered from a man in his forties with primary liver carcinoma and hepatitis B virus infection. The CDR3 loop reads CSVTGGLLLDTEAFF. CDR3 sequence (DNA): TGCAGCGTGACAGGGGGCCTCCTCCTGGACACTGAAGCTTTCTTT.